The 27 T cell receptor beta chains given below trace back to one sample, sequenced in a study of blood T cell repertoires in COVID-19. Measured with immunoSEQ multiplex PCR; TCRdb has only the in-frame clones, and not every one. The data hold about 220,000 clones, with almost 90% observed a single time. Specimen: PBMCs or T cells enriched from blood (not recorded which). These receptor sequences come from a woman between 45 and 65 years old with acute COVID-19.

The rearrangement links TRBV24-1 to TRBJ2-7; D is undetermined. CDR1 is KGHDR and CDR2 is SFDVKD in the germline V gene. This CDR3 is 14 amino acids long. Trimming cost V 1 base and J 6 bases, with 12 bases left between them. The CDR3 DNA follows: TGTGCCACCAGTGATTTCCGGCCCTCTAGCGAGCAGTACTTC. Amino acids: CATSDFRPSSEQYF.

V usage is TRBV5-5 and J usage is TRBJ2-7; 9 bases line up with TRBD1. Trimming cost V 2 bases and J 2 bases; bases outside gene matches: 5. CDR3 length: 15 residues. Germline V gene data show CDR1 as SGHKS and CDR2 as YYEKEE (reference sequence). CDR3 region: CASSLQGALTYEQYF. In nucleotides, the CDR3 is TGTGCCAGCAGCTTACAGGGGGCTCTAACCTACGAGCAGTACTTC.

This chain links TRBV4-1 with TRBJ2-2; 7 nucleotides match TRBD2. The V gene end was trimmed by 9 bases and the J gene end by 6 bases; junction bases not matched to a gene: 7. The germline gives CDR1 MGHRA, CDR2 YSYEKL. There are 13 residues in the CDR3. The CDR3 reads CASTAREAGELFF. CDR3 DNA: TGCGCCAGTACAGCCCGGGAGGCCGGGGAGCTGTTTTTT.

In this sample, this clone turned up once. CDR3 sequence: CASSSGTEAFF. Here the CDR3 DNA reads TGTGCCAGCAGTTCCGGTACTGAAGCTTTCTTT. This sequence joins TRBV12-3 or TRBV12-4 and TRBJ1-1; no clear D. The length of the CDR3 is 11 residues. Trimming removed 4 bases at V and 5 bases at J, with 5 bases between.

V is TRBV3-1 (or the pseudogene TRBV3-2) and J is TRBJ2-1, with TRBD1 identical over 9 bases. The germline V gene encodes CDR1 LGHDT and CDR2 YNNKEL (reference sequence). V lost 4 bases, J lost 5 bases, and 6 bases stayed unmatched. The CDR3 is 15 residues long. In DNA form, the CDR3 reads TGTGCCAGCAGCCTCGACAGGGGGGGCCACAATGAGCAGTTCTTC. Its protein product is CASSLDRGGHNEQFF.

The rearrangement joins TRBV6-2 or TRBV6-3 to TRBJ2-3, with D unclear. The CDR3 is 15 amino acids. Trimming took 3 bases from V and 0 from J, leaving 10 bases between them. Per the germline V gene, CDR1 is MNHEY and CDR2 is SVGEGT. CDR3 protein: CASSYVHRSTDTQYF. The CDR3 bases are TGTGCCAGCAGTTATGTACACCGCAGCACAGATACGCAGTATTTT.

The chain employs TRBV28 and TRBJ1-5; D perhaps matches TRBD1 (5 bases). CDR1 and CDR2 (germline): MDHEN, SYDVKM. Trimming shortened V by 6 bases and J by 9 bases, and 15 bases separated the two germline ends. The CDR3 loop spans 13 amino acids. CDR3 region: CASSSPGLGPQHF. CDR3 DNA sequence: TGTGCCAGCAGCTCCCCAGGGCTCGGGCCCCAGCATTTT.

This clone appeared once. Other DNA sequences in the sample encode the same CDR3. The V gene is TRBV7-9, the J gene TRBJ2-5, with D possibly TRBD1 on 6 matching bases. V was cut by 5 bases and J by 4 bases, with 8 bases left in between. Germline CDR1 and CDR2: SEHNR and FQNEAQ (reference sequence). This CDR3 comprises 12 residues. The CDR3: CASSLRGETQYF. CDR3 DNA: TGTGCCAGCAGCCTCAGGGGAGAGACCCAGTACTTC.

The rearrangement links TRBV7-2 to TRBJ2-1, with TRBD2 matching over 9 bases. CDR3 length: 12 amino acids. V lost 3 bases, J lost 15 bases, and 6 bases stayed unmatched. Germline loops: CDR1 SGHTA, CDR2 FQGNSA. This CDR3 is CASSLSGTSLFF. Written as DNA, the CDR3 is TGTGCCAGCAGCTTGAGCGGGACTAGCCTGTTCTTC.

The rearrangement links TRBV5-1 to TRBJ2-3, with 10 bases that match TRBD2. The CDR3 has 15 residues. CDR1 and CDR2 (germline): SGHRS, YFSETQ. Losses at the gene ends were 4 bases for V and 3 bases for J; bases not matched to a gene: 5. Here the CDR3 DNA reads TGCGCCAGCAGCAGCGGGACTAGCGAAACAGATACGCAGTATTTT. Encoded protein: CASSSGTSETDTQYF.

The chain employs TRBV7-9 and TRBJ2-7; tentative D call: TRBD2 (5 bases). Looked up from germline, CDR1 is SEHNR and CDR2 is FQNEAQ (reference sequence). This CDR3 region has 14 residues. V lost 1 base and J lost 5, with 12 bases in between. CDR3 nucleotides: TGTGCCAGCAGCTTAGAACTAGTGTCCGACGAGCAGTACTTC. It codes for CASSLELVSDEQYF.

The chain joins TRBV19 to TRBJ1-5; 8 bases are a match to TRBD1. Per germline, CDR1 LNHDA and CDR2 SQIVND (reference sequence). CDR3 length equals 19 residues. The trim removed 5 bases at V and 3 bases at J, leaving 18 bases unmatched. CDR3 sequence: CASSGRRNGTGGYNQPQHF. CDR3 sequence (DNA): TGTGCCAGTAGTGGGAGAAGGAATGGCACAGGGGGATACAATCAGCCCCAGCATTTT. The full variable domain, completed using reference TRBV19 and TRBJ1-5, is DGGITQSPKYLFRKEGQNVTLSCEQNLNHDAMYWYRQDPGQGLRLIYYSQIVNDFQKGDIAEGYSVSREKKESFPLTVTSAQKNPTAFYLCASSGRRNGTGGYNQPQHFGDGTRLSIL.

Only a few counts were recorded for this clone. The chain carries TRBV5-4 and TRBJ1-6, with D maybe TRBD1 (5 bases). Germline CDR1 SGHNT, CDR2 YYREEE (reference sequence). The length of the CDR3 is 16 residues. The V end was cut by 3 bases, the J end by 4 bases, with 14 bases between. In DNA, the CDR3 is TGTGCCAGCAGCTCCTCGACCGACAGTTATAATTCACCCCTCCACTTT. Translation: CASSSSTDSYNSPLHF.

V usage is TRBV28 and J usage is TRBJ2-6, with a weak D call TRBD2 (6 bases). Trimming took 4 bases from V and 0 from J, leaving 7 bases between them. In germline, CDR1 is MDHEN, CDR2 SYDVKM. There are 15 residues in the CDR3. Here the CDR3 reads CASSYGGSGANVLTF. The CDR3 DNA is TGTGCCAGCAGTTACGGGGGCTCTGGGGCCAACGTCCTGACTTTC.

The CDR3 DNA sequence: TGTGCCAGCAGTGAAGGACAGGGGACCTACAATGAGCAGTTCTTC. This encodes CASSEGQGTYNEQFF. This chain links TRBV6-1 with TRBJ2-1, with TRBD1 matching over 8 bases. V was pared by 1 base and J by 2 bases, with 1 base of the junction left unmatched. Germline-derived CDR1 and CDR2 are MNHNS and SASEGT. The CDR3 covers 15 residues.

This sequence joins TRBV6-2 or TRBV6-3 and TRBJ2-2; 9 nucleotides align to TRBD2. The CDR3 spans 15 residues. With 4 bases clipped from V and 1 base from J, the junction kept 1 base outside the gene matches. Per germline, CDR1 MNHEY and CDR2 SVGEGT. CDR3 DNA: TGTGCCAGCAGTTTAGCGGGAGTGAACACCGGGGAGCTGTTTTTT. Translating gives CASSLAGVNTGELFF.

CDR3 DNA: TGTGCCAGTAGACAGGGGAACACTGAAGCTTTCTTT. Its translation is CASRQGNTEAFF. V gene TRBV3-1 (or the pseudogene TRBV3-2) combines with J gene TRBJ1-1; TRBD1 agrees at 7 bases. Germline trimming cut 9 bases from V and 1 base from J; bases unmatched to any gene: 2. This CDR3 has 12 amino acids. Germline values: CDR1 LGHDT, CDR2 YNNKEL (reference sequence).

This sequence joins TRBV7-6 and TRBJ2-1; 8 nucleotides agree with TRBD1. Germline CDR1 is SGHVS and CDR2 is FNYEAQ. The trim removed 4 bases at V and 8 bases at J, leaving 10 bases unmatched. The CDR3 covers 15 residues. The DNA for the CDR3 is TGTGCCAGCAGCTCCCACGCATCAGGGGGCCATGAGCAGTTCTTC. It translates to CASSSHASGGHEQFF.

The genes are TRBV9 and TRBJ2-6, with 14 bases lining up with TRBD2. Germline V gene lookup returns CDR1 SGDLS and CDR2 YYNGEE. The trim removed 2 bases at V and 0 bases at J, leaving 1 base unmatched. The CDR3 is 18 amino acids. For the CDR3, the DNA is TGTGCCAGCAGCGTGGGACTAGCGGGGGTCTCTGGGGCCAACGTCCTGACTTTC. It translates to CASSVGLAGVSGANVLTF.

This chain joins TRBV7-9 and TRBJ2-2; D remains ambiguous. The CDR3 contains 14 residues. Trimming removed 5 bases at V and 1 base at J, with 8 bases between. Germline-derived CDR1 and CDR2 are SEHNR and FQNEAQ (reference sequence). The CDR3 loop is CASSAYQNTGELFF. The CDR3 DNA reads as TGTGCCAGCAGCGCGTACCAGAACACCGGGGAGCTGTTTTTT.

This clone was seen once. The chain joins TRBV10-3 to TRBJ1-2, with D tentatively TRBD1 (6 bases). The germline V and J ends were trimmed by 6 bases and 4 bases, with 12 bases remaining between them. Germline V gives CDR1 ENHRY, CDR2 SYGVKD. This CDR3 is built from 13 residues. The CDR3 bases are TGTGCCATCAGCGAACAGGGTGGCTATGGCTACACCTTC. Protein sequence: CAISEQGGYGYTF.

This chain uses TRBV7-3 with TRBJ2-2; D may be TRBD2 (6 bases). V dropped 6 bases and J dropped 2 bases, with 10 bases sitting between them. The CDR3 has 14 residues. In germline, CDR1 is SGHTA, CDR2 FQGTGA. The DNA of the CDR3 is TGTGCCAGCAGTCGGGACTTCAACACCGGGGAGCTGTTTTTT. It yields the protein CASSRDFNTGELFF.

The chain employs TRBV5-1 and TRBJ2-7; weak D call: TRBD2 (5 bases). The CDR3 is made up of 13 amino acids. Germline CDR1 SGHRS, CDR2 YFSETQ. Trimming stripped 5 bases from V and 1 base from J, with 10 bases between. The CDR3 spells CASRDQRSYEQYF. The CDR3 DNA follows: TGCGCCAGCAGGGACCAGCGGTCCTACGAGCAGTACTTC.

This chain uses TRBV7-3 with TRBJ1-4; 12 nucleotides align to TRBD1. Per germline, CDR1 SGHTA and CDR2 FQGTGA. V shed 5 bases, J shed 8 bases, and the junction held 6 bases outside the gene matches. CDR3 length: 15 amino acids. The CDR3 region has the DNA TGTGCCAGCAGCAAAACCGGGACAGGGGGCGAAAAACTGTTTTTT. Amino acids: CASSKTGTGGEKLFF.

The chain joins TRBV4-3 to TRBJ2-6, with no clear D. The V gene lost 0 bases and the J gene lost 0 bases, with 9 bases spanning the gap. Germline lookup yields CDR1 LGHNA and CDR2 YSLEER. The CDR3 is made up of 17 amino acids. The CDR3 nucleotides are TGCGCCAGCAGCCAAGATGCGGTCGGCTCTGGGGCCAACGTCCTGACTTTC. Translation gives CASSQDAVGSGANVLTF.

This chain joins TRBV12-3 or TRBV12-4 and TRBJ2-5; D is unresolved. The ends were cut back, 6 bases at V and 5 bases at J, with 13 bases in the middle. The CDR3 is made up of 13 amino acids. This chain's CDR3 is CASSLLGLETQYF. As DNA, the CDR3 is TGTGCCAGCAGCCTTCTGGGCTTGGAGACCCAGTACTTC.

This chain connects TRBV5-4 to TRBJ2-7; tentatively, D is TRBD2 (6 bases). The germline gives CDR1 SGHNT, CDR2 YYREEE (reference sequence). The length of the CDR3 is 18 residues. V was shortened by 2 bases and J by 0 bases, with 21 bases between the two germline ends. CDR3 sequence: CASSFKSGAGLSSYEQYF. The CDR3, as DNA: TGTGCCAGCAGCTTTAAGTCGGGAGCGGGCCTAAGCTCCTACGAGCAGTACTTC. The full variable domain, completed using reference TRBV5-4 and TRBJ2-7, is ETGVTQSPTHLIKTRGQQVTLRCSSQSGHNTVSWYQQALGQGPQFIFQYYREEENGRGNFPPRFSGLQFPNYSSELNVNALELDDSALYLCASSFKSGAGLSSYEQYFGPGTRLTVT.